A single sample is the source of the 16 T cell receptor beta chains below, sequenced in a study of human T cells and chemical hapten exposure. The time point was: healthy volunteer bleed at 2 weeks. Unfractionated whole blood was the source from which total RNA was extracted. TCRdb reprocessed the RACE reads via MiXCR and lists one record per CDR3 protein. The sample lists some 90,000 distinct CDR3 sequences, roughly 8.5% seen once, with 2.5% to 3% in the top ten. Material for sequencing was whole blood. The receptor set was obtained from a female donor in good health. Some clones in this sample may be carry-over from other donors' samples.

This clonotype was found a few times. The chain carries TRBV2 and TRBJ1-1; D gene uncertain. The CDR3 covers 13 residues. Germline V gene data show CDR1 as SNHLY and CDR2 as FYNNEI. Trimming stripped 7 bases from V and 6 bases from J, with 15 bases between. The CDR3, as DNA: TGTGCCAGCACCCCCGTTGGGAAGCCTGAAGCTTTCTTT. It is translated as CASTPVGKPEAFF.

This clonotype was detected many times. The CDR3 region is CSVEGLAGGSAIQYF. DNA of the CDR3: TGCAGCGTTGAAGGGCTAGCGGGAGGGTCGGCCATTCAGTACTTC. The chain recombines TRBV29-1 with TRBJ2-4, with 12 nucleotides matching TRBD2. The germline V gene encodes CDR1 SQVTM and CDR2 ANQGSEA. With V trimmed by 1 base and J by 9 bases, 7 bases remained unmatched. This CDR3 region has 15 residues.

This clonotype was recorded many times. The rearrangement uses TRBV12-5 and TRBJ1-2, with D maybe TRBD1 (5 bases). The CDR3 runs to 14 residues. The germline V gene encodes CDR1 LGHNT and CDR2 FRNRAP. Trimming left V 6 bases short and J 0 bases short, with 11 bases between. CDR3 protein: CASGLDTTNYGYTF. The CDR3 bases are TGTGCTAGTGGCCTGGACACCACTAACTATGGCTACACCTTC. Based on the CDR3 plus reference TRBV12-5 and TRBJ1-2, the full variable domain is DARVTQTPRHKVTEMGQEVTMRCQPILGHNTVFWYRQTMMQGLELLAYFRNRAPLDDSGMPKDRFSAEMPDATLATLKIQPSEPRDSAVYFCASGLDTTNYGYTFGSGTRLTVV.

The CDR3 DNA is TGTGCCAGCAGCCAAGACCCCGGAAACACCATATATTTT. It codes for CASSQDPGNTIYF. The V gene is TRBV3-1, the J gene TRBJ1-3; no reliable D call. Germline V gives CDR1 LGHDT, CDR2 YNNKEL (reference sequence). This CDR3 spans 13 amino acids. Deletions cut 0 bases from V and 4 bases from J, with 4 bases between.

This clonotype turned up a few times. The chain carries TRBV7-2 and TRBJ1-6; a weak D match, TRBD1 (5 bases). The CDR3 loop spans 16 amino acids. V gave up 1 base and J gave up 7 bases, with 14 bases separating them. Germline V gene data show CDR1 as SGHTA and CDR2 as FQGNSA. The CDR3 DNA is TGTGCCAGCAGCTTAGAAGCGACAGCTTTAAATTCACCCCTCCACTTT. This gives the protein CASSLEATALNSPLHF.

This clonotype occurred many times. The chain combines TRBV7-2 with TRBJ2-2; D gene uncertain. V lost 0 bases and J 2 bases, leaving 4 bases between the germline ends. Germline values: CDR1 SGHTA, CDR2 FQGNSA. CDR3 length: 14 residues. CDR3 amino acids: CASSLASNTGELFF. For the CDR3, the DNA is TGTGCCAGCAGCTTAGCCTCAAACACCGGGGAGCTGTTTTTT.

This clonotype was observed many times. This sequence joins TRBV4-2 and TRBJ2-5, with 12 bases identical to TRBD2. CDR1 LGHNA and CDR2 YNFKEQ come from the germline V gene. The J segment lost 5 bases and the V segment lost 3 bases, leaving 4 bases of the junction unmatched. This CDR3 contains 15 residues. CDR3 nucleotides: TGTGCCAGCAGCCAGACTAGCGGGAGTTCGGAGACCCAGTACTTC. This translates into CASSQTSGSSETQYF.

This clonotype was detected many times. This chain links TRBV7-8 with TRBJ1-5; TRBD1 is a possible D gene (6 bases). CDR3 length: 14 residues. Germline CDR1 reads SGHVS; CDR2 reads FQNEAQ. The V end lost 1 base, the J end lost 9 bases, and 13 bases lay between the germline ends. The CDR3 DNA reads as TGTGCCAGCAGCTTAGGGCAGGGGCGGTGGCCCCAGCATTTT. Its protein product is CASSLGQGRWPQHF.

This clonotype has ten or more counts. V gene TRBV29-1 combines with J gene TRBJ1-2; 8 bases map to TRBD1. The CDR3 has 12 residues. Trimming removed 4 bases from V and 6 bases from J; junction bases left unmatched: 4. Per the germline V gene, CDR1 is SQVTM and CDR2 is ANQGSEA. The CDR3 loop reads CSVGTGFDGYTF. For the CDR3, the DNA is TGCAGCGTTGGGACAGGGTTTGATGGCTACACCTTC.

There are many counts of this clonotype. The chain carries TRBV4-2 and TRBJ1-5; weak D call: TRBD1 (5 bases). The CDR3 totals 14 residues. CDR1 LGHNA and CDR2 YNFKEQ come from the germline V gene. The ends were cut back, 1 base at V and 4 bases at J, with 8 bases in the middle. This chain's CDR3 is CASSQVKGNQPQHF. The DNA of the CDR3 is TGTGCCAGCAGCCAAGTGAAGGGGAATCAGCCCCAGCATTTT.

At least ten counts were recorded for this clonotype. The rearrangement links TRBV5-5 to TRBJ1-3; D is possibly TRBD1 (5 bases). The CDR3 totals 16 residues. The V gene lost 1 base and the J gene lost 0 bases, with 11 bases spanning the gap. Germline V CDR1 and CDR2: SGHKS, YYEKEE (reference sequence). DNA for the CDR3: TGTGCCAGCAGCTTGACACTGACAGCCTCTGGAAACACCATATATTTT. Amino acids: CASSLTLTASGNTIYF.

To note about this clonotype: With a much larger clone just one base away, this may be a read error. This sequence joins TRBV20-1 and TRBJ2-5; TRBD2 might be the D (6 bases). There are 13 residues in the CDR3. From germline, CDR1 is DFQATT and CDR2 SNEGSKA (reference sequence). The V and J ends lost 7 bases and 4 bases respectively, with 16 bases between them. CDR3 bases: TGCAGTGAAAACGCGGGGAGGTCAGAGACCCAGTACTTC. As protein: CSENAGRSETQYF.

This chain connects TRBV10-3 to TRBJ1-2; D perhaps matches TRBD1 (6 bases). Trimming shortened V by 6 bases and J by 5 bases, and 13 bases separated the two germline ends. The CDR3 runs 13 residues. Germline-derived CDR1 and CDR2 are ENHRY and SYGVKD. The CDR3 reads CAISPDSKYGYTF. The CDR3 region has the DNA TGTGCCATCAGCCCGGACAGTAAATATGGCTACACCTTC.

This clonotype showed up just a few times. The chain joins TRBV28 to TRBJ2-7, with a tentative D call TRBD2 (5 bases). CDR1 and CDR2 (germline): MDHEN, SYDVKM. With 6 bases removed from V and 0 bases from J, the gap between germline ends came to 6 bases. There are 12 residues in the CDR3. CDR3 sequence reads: CASRRDSYEQYF. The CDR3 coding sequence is TGTGCCAGCAGGAGGGACTCCTACGAGCAGTACTTC.

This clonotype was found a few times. The CDR3 DNA reads TGTGCCAGCAGTTTTAGCGGGAGTGGCAATGAGCAGTTCTTC. Amino acids: CASSFSGSGNEQFF. V gene TRBV28 combines with J gene TRBJ2-1; 9 bases align to TRBD2. The germline CDR1 and CDR2 sequences are MDHEN and SYDVKM. Trimming removed 3 bases from V and 6 bases from J; junction bases left unmatched: 3. The CDR3 spans 14 residues.

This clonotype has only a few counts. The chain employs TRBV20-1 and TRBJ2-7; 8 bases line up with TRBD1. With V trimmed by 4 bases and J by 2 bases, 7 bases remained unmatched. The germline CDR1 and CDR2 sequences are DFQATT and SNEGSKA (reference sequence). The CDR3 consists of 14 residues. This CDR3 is CSANPQGATYEQYF. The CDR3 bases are TGCAGTGCTAACCCTCAGGGGGCTACCTACGAGCAGTACTTC.